Listed below are T cell receptor delta chains from one sample, sequenced in a study of Vδ1+ human thymocytes. TCRdb re-called clones from the multiplex PCR reads using CATT. Of 54,000 or so delta-chain clones listed, roughly 15% were seen once; the top ten hold 0.5%. Source material: Vdelta1+ gamma-delta thymocytes from the thymus. The receptor set was obtained from a boy under two years old who had congenital heart surgery. Both conserved end residues are part of each CDR3. The D gene is left open where the match is weak. Some rows mark clone size as missing; the rest say once, few, many or name a class of expanded clone.

>NA|NA|TRDJ1|TRDV1
CALGGPRHGPNKLIF
TGTGCTCTTGGGGGGCCCCGGCATGGGCCTAATAAACTCATCTTT
>NA|TRDD3|TRDJ1|TRDV1
CALGELSPLLGAGRSDKLIF
TGTGCTCTTGGGGAACTCTCCCCGTTGCTGGGGGCGGGGAGGTCCGATAAACTCATCTTT
>few|TRDD2|TRDJ1|TRDV1
CALGAPAFLRQRTDKLIF
TGTGCTCTTGGGGCTCCGGCCTTCCTACGACAGAGGACCGATAAACTCATCTTT
>few|TRDD3|TRDJ1|TRDV1
CALGEPRWGIPHTDKLIF
TGTGCTCTTGGGGAACCACGGTGGGGGATACCCCACACCGATAAACTCATCTTT
>NA|NA|TRDJ1|TRDV1
CALGELLAPPTDKLIF
TGTGCTCTTGGGGAACTATTGGCTCCACCCACCGATAAACTCATCTTT
>NA|NA|TRDJ1|TRDV1
CALGKTLKSSPGVPYTDKLIF
TGTGCTCTTGGGAAGACCCTAAAATCTTCCCCGGGGGTCCCGTACACCGATAAACTCATCTTT
>NA|TRDD3|TRDJ1|TRDV1
CALGDGLGDTEKLIF
TGTGCTCTTGGGGACGGCCTGGGGGATACAGAGAAACTCATCTTT
>once|TRDD3|TRDJ1|TRDV1
CALGEVPTGDTPYTDKLIF
TGTGCTCTTGGGGAGGTTCCTACGGGGGATACTCCGTACACCGATAAACTCATCTTT
>NA|NA|TRDJ1|TRDV1
CALGPLHSKLIF
TGTGCTCTTGGGCCGCTCCATTCAAAACTCATCTTT
>NA|TRDD3|TRDJ1|TRDV1
CALGELKFLSTGGYGTDKLIF
TGTGCTCTTGGGGAACTTAAGTTCCTCTCTACTGGGGGATACGGGACCGATAAACTCATCTTT
>few|NA|TRDJ1|TRDV1
CALGDFPVGPHTDKLIF
TGTGCTCTTGGGGATTTCCCTGTCGGGCCCCACACCGATAAACTCATCTTT
>NA|NA|TRDJ1|TRDV1
CALGELPLSTDKLIF
TGTGCTCTTGGGGAACTCCCACTGTCCACCGATAAACTCATCTTT
>few|TRDD3|TRDJ1|TRDV1
CALGESSRCLEYWGIQYTDKLIF
TGTGCTCTTGGGGAAAGTTCCAGATGCTTAGAGTACTGGGGGATCCAGTACACCGATAAACTCATCTTT
>few|TRDD3|TRDJ1|TRDV1
CALGELRARGYGYDKLIF
TGTGCTCTTGGGGAACTAAGAGCACGGGGATACGGTTACGATAAACTCATCTTT
>once|TRDD3|TRDJ2|TRDV1
CALGPPMGGTGGLTAQLFF
TGTGCTCTTGGGCCCCCTATGGGGGGAACTGGGGGACTGACAGCACAACTCTTCTTT
>few|TRDD3|TRDJ1|TRDV2
CACDTEYWGIRGTDKLIF
TGTGCCTGTGACACCGAATACTGGGGGATACGGGGCACCGATAAACTCATCTTT
>NA|TRDD3|TRDJ1|TRDV1
CALGELWPVLGDITDKLIF
TGTGCTCTTGGGGAACTATGGCCGGTACTGGGGGATATCACCGATAAACTCATCTTT
>NA|NA|TRDJ1|TRDV1
CALGPAFVDKLIF
TGTGCTCTTGGCCCTGCCTTCGTTGATAAACTCATCTTT
>few|TRDD3|TRDJ1|TRDV1
CALGWWGIHSDKLIF
TGTGCTCTGGGATGGTGGGGGATACATTCCGATAAACTCATCTTT
>NA|TRDD3|TRDJ1|TRDV1
CALGERLRRVLGDTCTDKLIF
TGTGCTCTTGGGGAACGCCTACGACGGGTACTGGGGGATACCTGCACCGATAAACTCATCTTT
>few|TRDD3|TRDJ1|TRDV1
CALGDRPGPSPGGYDPFTDKLIF
TGTGCTCTTGGGGATCGCCCCGGGCCTTCCCCTGGGGGATACGACCCTTTCACCGATAAACTCATCTTT
>NA|TRDD3|TRDJ1|TRDV1
CALVQGPPYWGILYKLIF
TGTGCTCTTGTCCAAGGGCCACCCTACTGGGGGATACTCTATAAACTCATCTTT
>NA|TRDD3|TRDJ1|TRDV1
CALGETAFPPAGYAYTDKLIF
TGTGCTCTTGGGGAAACCGCATTTCCCCCCGCGGGATACGCATACACCGATAAACTCATCTTT
>NA|NA|TRDJ1|TRDV1
CALGERVFLPVLGGTIADKLIF
TGTGCTCTTGGGGAACGGGTTTTCCTACCAGTACTGGGGGGGACAATCGCCGATAAACTCATCTTT
>NA|TRDD3|TRDJ1|TRDV1
CALGEYRDWGGCRLIF
TGTGCTCTTGGGGAGTACAGAGACTGGGGGGGTTGTAGACTCATCTTT
>few|TRDD3|TRDJ1|TRDV1
CALVLPTSYITSLGDTQYTDKLIF
TGTGCTCTTGTTCTCCCGACCTCCTATATTACTTCGCTGGGGGATACGCAGTACACCGATAAACTCATCTTT
>NA|TRDD3|TRDJ1|TRDV1
CALGAPRNWGTYTDKLIF
TGTGCTCTTGGGGCCCCACGTAACTGGGGGACTTACACCGATAAACTCATCTTT
>NA|NA|TRDJ1|TRDV1
CALGELPFYTDKLIF
TGTGCTCTTGGGGAACTTCCGTTCTACACCGATAAACTCATCTTT